This T cell receptor (beta chain) emerged from a study of CD8 T cells in ankylosing spondylitis. Points from the study as a whole: There was a TCR beta motif, made of several highly homologous variants, that appeared characteristic of ankylosing spondylitis blood. Matched ankylosing spondylitis synovial fluid reportedly showed significant enrichment of disease-linked clones. Existing reports had already noted some motif variants in reactive arthritis synovial fluid and blood.

Quantitative barcoded 5'-RACE was used to prepare TCR beta libraries. Via MiXCR, TCRdb re-called the 5' RACE reads, giving one row per CDR3 protein. Among approximately 140,000 distinct CDR3 sequences listed, around two fifths were seen once. V gave up 4 bases and J gave up 0 bases; unmatched junction bases: 20. The CDR3 has 21 amino acids. The germline V gene has CDR1 SGDLS and CDR2 YYNGEE. As for this clonotype: Its antigen is as yet unknown.

The chain has TRBV9 and TRBJ1-3; 9 nucleotides match TRBD1. The sequenced sample was synovial fluid, either unsorted or a sorted T cell fraction (not recorded which). This receptor was taken from a male donor with ankylosing spondylitis. CDR3 protein: CASSPYRDRVFRANSGNTIYF. In DNA form, the CDR3 reads TGTGCCAGCAGCCCTTACCGGGACAGGGTCTTTCGTGCCAACTCTGGAAACACCATATATTTT.